This TCR beta chain originates from a study of blood T cell repertoires in COVID-19 (TCRdb year 2020). As for the study more broadly: Samples from collaborators originated in the United States, Italy and Spain and spanned both the acute and convalescent phases of COVID-19. The material from the prospective study consisted of cDNA or gDNA derived from T cells, B-cell-depleted T cells, or PBMCs. Subjects who had been exposed to COVID-19, were actively infected with it, or had recovered from it provided the deeply sampled blood TCRbeta repertoires that made up the dataset. The repertoires were made available in a free public database intended to serve as a resource for research on the immune response to SARS-CoV-2. The samples were drawn from two sources: the first 160 participants of the ongoing ImmuneRACE study, and 1,200 or so subjects contributed by 6 global collaborators. A de-identified subject ID, COVID-19 status, age in years and sex were almost always included in the sample metadata. Where available, HLA class I and class II types were obtained from metadata supplied by the sample provider rather than from assay-based typing. General study outcomes and caveats: Clinical and demographic metadata were provided uncurated, with the amount varying by source and participant.

According to the germline V gene (reference sequence), CDR1 reads LGHDT and CDR2 reads YNNKEL. The V and J ends are trimmed by 0 bases and 7 bases, leaving 12 bases between them. From the cysteine through the phenylalanine, the CDR3 covers 14 amino acids. Only CDR3 DNA remains: 42 bases, in frame from the first base. The immunoSEQ Assay, a bias-controlled multiplex PCR, was used to amplify TCRbeta CDR3 regions from genomic DNA. In the original analysis: Within the assay, amplification of reference gene primers was used to estimate how many nucleated cells each sample contained. To quantify the absolute abundance of each unique TCRbeta CDR3 rearrangement, sequence reads were collapsed and filtered. For each sample, productive Simpson clonality was calculated as the square root of Simpson's diversity index over productive rearrangements. TCRdb holds this immuneACCESS table with in-frame rearrangements only. Some clones are missing; in checked studies, unresolved V genes explain under half, and the rest has no known cause. The V and J calls and the clone size are those of that table, but D and trimming were determined from the DNA. The sample table shows around 400,000 clones, and more than 80% are seen once. The ten most abundant clones make up roughly 1.2% of the sample.

About this clone: The specificity of this receptor is unknown. Base-call qualities are not available, and no considerably larger clone is one nucleotide away.

Whole blood was collected in K2EDTA tubes by collaborating institutions according to the institutions' own protocols. Collaborator samples were shipped for TCRbeta analysis as frozen whole blood, isolated PBMCs, or DNA extracted from either sample type. Sample: peripheral blood. The chain was built from TRBV3-1 (or the pseudogene TRBV3-2) and TRBJ1-2; no D gene can be assigned with confidence. The TCR originated in a middle-aged man with acute or convalescent COVID-19. The CDR3 protein: CASSQDYGGVGYTF. The nucleotides are TGTGCCAGCAGCCAAGATTATGGTGGAGTTGGCTACACCTTC.